Listed below are T cell receptor beta chains from one sample, sequenced in a study of T cell clones after liver transplantation. TCRdb's table, derived via immunoSEQ multiplex PCR, lists solely in-frame clones and lacks some. The sample records about 99,000 clones, roughly 80% being singletons. Sequenced here: CD4+ T cells from blood, sampled about 50 months after liver transplant. These TCRs come from a human patient who received a liver transplant. The graft donor may account for some of the T cells. Each CDR3 is given with its conserved first and last residue. A D gene is named only where the DNA matches it firmly. A clone size is listed for some rows: how often the clone was seen (once, few, many), or a class if it is expanded.

>TRBJ2-7|NA|NA|TRBV2
TGTGCCAGCAGCCCTCTAAGGACCCACTACGAGCAGTACTTC
CASSPLRTHYEQYF
>TRBJ2-1|NA|TRBD2|TRBV10-1
TGCGCCAGCAGTGACGAGCGGGAGGGCTACAATGAGCAGTTCTTC
CASSDEREGYNEQFF
>TRBJ2-7|few|NA|TRBV28
TGTGCCAGCAGTTTTTTCAGCTCCGAGCAGTACTTC
CASSFFSSEQYF
>TRBJ1-2|NA|TRBD1|TRBV18
TGTGCCAGCTCACCAGACAGGGAGACCTATGCCAGACCCTACACCTTC
CASSPDRETYARPYTF
>TRBJ2-2|once|NA|TRBV5-1
TGCGCCAGCAGCGTAGCGAACACCGGGGAGCTGTTTTTT
CASSVANTGELFF
>TRBJ2-7|NA|NA|TRBV18
TGTGCCAGCTCACCATTGGAGAGTCAGGCCGAGCAGTACTTC
CASSPLESQAEQYF
>TRBJ1-5|NA|NA|TRBV28
TGTGCCAGCAGTTTAGACCCCGATTTGCCCCAGCATTTT
CASSLDPDLPQHF
>TRBJ2-1|NA|NA|TRBV5-1
TGCGCCAGCAGCTTGGGTTTAGCCCCCAATGAGCAGTTCTTC
CASSLGLAPNEQFF
>TRBJ1-2|NA|NA|TRBV9
TGTGCCAGCAGCGCCATCCGAGATGGCTACACCTTC
CASSAIRDGYTF
>TRBJ1-4|NA|NA|TRBV7-2
TGTGCCAGCAGCCCTTCCTCGATGGGACGAGAAAAACTGTTTTTT
CASSPSSMGREKLFF
>TRBJ1-4|NA|NA|TRBV7-6
TGTGCCAGCAGCTTAAGTCGAAGCGCAACTAATGAAAAACTGTTTTTT
CASSLSRSATNEKLFF
>TRBJ2-7|NA|NA|TRBV6-5
TGTGCCAGCAGGAGGGGACACACAGGGTTCAACGAGCAGTACTTC
CASRRGHTGFNEQYF
>TRBJ2-1|NA|NA|TRBV11-3
TGTGCCAGCAGCCCAAAGGGGGTGGGGGCCAATGAGCAGTTCTTC
CASSPKGVGANEQFF
>TRBJ2-1|once|NA|TRBV5-1
TGCGCCAGCAGCCCCCAGGGGGGCGGGGGTTACAATGAGCAGTTCTTC
CASSPQGGGGYNEQFF
>TRBJ1-2|NA|NA|TRBV28
TGTGCCAGCAGCCCAATCCCGGCCTGGGGCTACACCTTC
CASSPIPAWGYTF
>TRBJ2-6|NA|NA|TRBV28
TGTGCCAGCAGTTTGGTGGCTGGGGCCAACGTCCTGACTTTC
CASSLVAGANVLTF
>TRBJ2-2|NA|TRBD2|TRBV19
TGTGCCAGTAAGGGACTAGCGGGCTTCGCGAACACCGGGGAGCTGTTTTTT
CASKGLAGFANTGELFF
>TRBJ1-2|NA|NA|TRBV25-1
TGTGCCAGCAGCGCCACAACGACCCGATCCGGTTATGGCTACACCTTC
CASSATTTRSGYGYTF
>TRBJ1-5|NA|TRBD1|TRBV9
TGTGCCAGCAGCGTAGACAGGGGGCCTCAGCCCCAGCATTTT
CASSVDRGPQPQHF
>TRBJ2-2|NA|TRBD1|TRBV19
TGTGCCAGTGCGGACAGGACCCTCACCGGGGAGCTGTTTTTT
CASADRTLTGELFF
>TRBJ2-7|NA|TRBD2|TRBV7-6
TGTGCCAGCAGCCGAGGACTAGCCCCCTTGGTCGACGAGCAGTACTTC
CASSRGLAPLVDEQYF
>TRBJ2-7|NA|NA|TRBV30
TGTGCCTGGAGTCCTTACGTGGGAAGCTCCTACGAGCAGTACTTC
CAWSPYVGSSYEQYF
>TRBJ2-7|NA|TRBD1|TRBV9
TGTGCCAGCAGCGTCGGGACAGGGGGCTTCGACGAGCAGTACTTC
CASSVGTGGFDEQYF
>TRBJ2-5|NA|NA|TRBV7-2
TGTGCCAGCAGCTTAATCCGGGTTGGGAAGACCCAGTACTTC
CASSLIRVGKTQYF
>TRBJ2-7|NA|NA|TRBV2
TGTGCCAGCGAAGTTGACGGGAAATACGAGCAGTACTTC
CASEVDGKYEQYF
>TRBJ1-4|NA|NA|TRBV7-2
TGTGCCAGCGGTGATGAAAAACTGTTTTTT
CASGDEKLFF
>TRBJ1-1|NA|NA|TRBV7-3
TGTGCCAGCAGCTTAATGGCAGGGCCGAAGGAAGCTTTCTTT
CASSLMAGPKEAFF
>TRBJ1-4|NA|NA|TRBV7-9
TGTGCCAGCAGCTTAGCGAGGCCCTTTATGGAGGCAACTAATGAAAAACTGTTTTTT
CASSLARPFMEATNEKLFF
>TRBJ2-1|once|NA|TRBV11-2
TGTGCCAGCACCCTCCAGATCGGTGAGCAGTTCTTC
CASTLQIGEQFF
>TRBJ1-1|NA|NA|TRBV25-1
TGTGCCAGCAACCCAGAGAACACTGAAGCTTTCTTT
CASNPENTEAFF
>TRBJ2-5|once|TRBD2|TRBV7-8
TGTGCCAGCAGCCCCCCGAATCCTAGCGGGGCCCAGTACTTC
CASSPPNPSGAQYF
>TRBJ2-1|few|NA|TRBV7-2
TGTGCCAGCAGCTTAGGGGTGCGGAGCTACAATGAGCAGTTCTTC
CASSLGVRSYNEQFF
>TRBJ2-3|NA|NA|TRBV6-6
TGTGCCAGCACCCTCACCGCATACGGAAATACGCAGTATTTT
CASTLTAYGNTQYF
>TRBJ2-3|NA|TRBD1|TRBV9
TGTGCCAGCAGCACCGGACAGGCGAGTAAGGATACGCAGTATTTT
CASSTGQASKDTQYF
>TRBJ2-3|NA|TRBD2|TRBV7-2
TGTGCCAGCAGCCCCATGGCGGGGGGTAGGGGTGATACGCAGTATTTT
CASSPMAGGRGDTQYF
>TRBJ2-1|NA|NA|TRBV6-4
TGTGCCAGCAGTGACTCGGTTGGAAATGAGCAGTTCTTC
CASSDSVGNEQFF
>TRBJ2-3|NA|NA|TRBV7-3
TGTGCCAGCAGCCTAATGGGGGATACGCAGTATTTT
CASSLMGDTQYF
>TRBJ2-2|NA|NA|TRBV2
TGTGCCAGCAAACGGCAGGGTGGGAACACCGGGGAGCTGTTTTTT
CASKRQGGNTGELFF
>TRBJ2-7|NA|NA|TRBV6-1
TGTGCCAGCAGTGGGGGACTTCGATTAAGCTCCTACGAGCAGTACTTC
CASSGGLRLSSYEQYF
>TRBJ1-2|NA|TRBD1|TRBV6-1
TGTGCCAGCAGGGACAGGTCGAAAGGCTACACCTTC
CASRDRSKGYTF